One and the same sample provided the 8 T cell receptor beta chains below, sequenced in a study of T-cell reconstitution after alpha-beta-depleted transplantation in children. Unique molecular identifiers were used to barcode this TCRbeta library. TCRdb used MiXCR to reprocess the PCR reads, holding one entry per CDR3 protein. Of some 300,000 distinct CDR3 sequences detected, approximately 10% appear once; the ten largest clones hold about 2.3%. The material sequenced was PBMCs from the stem cell graft donor, taken from the stem cell graft. The receptor source for this set is a human donor who donated a stem cell graft to a child with acute lymphoblastic leukemia.

This clonotype was detected only a few times. The CDR3: CASSPTGRRNTEAFF. DNA of the CDR3: TGTGCCAGCAGCCCAACAGGGAGAAGGAACACTGAAGCTTTCTTT. This chain joins TRBV7-3 and TRBJ1-1; TRBD1 is a possible D gene (6 bases). Looked up from germline, CDR1 is SGHTA and CDR2 is FQGTGA. Trimming cost V 5 bases and J 1 base, with 14 bases left between them. This CDR3 has 15 amino acids.

Many counts were recorded for this clonotype. The rearrangement links TRBV12-3 or TRBV12-4 to TRBJ2-7; D is undetermined. The CDR3 is 12 amino acids. V lost 7 bases, J lost 0 bases, and 7 bases lay in between. The CDR3 region has the DNA TGTGCCAGCAAGGGTGACTCCTACGAGCAGTACTTC. This sequence encodes CASKGDSYEQYF.

This clonotype has a handful of counts. This chain connects TRBV10-3 to TRBJ2-4; D may be TRBD2 (5 bases). The CDR3 sequence is 12 residues long. Looked up from germline, CDR1 is ENHRY and CDR2 is SYGVKD. Trimming removed 5 bases at V and 11 bases at J, with 13 bases between. CDR3 sequence reads: CAISPDGVFQYF. Here the CDR3 DNA reads TGTGCCATCAGTCCGGACGGGGTCTTTCAGTACTTC.

The rearrangement uses TRBV20-1 and TRBJ1-1, with D perhaps matching TRBD1 (5 bases). The CDR3 loop spans 14 amino acids. The germline gives CDR1 DFQATT, CDR2 SNEGSKA (reference sequence). V was trimmed by 6 bases and J by 1 base, leaving 15 bases between them. The CDR3 nucleotides read TGCAGTGCCGACGTCGGGGGGGAGAACACTGAAGCTTTCTTT. This encodes CSADVGGENTEAFF.

V and J are TRBV7-3 and TRBJ1-1; tentative D call: TRBD1 (5 bases). The CDR3 contains 16 residues. V was shortened by 2 bases and J by 5 bases, with 18 bases between the two germline ends. Germline CDR1 reads SGHTA; CDR2 reads FQGTGA. CDR3 residues: CASSLGARPQGTEAFF. The CDR3 region has the DNA TGTGCCAGCAGCTTAGGGGCAAGGCCCCAGGGAACTGAAGCTTTCTTT.

This clonotype was picked up a small number of times. As DNA, the CDR3 is TGTGCCAGCAGCTTATTTAGCAATCCCACAGATACGCAGTATTTT. This sequence encodes CASSLFSNPTDTQYF. The gene calls are TRBV7-3 and TRBJ2-3, with unresolved D. The germline V gene encodes CDR1 SGHTA and CDR2 FQGTGA. V lost 2 bases and J 2 bases, leaving 11 bases between the germline ends. CDR3 length: 15 residues.

This clonotype came up many times. CDR3 residues: CASRLGTSGPWEQYF. The DNA for the CDR3 is TGCGCCAGCAGACTTGGGACTAGCGGTCCTTGGGAGCAGTACTTC. The J gene is TRBJ2-7, the V gene TRBV4-3; 11 bases line up with TRBD2. Unmatched junction bases numbered 11, after V lost 6 bases and J lost 7 bases. This CDR3 contains 15 residues. Germline values: CDR1 LGHNA, CDR2 YSLEER.

The CDR3 DNA is TGTGCCAGCACCTCAACACTAGTGGAGAGAGATACGCAGTATTTT. Translated: CASTSTLVERDTQYF. The J gene is TRBJ2-3, the V gene TRBV12-3 or TRBV12-4; possibly TRBD2 for D (5 bases). CDR3 length: 15 residues. V was shortened by 7 bases and J by 5 bases, with 19 bases between the two germline ends.